This T cell receptor (beta chain) was sequenced in a study of Ad26.COV2.S vaccination and SARS-CoV-2 variants. Worth noting for this clone: Its cognate antigen is unknown.

Profiling relied on immunoSEQ multiplex PCR, and the TCRdb table lists in-frame clones only, not all of them. The repertoire holds about 320,000 clones, with approximately 86% as singletons. The CDR3 extends over 16 amino acids. The germline V gene has CDR1 MRHNA and CDR2 SNTAGT. The ends lost 6 bases at V and 10 bases at J; junction bases unmatched: 13. The treatment denotes: 19 received Ad26.COV2.S at low or high dose, single or two shots; 5 received placebo; per-sample allocation not given. The samples were gathered on day 63 after the first injection of vaccine or placebo. Study-wide points: The breadth of spike-specific CD8+ and CD4+ T cell responses after vaccination was reportedly substantial.

Sequencing was performed on peripheral blood, taken in a trial of Ad26.COV2.S vaccine versus placebo. This chain joins TRBV6-4 and TRBJ2-3; 13 nucleotides align to TRBD2. The TCR sequence derives from a person between 18 and 60 years old who received the Ad26.COV2.S COVID-19 vaccine or a placebo. This CDR3 reads CASSITSGGGQGPQYF. For the CDR3, the DNA is TGTGCCAGCAGCATAACTAGCGGGGGGGGCCAAGGGCCGCAGTATTTT.